This T cell receptor beta chain was sequenced during a study of T cell repertoires in cytomegalovirus infection. Remarks on this clonotype: Its target is unknown.

Using its own MiXCR run on the reads, TCRdb lists one record per CDR3 protein. The data show 350,000 to 400,000 distinct CDR3 sequences, about 35% seen once. The CDR3 is made up of 12 amino acids. CDR1 SQVTM and CDR2 ANQGSEA come from the germline V gene. V was cut by 0 bases and J by 10 bases, with 10 bases left in between. This rearrangement joins TRBV29-1 to TRBJ2-4, with D perhaps matching TRBD1 (5 bases). The sequence was obtained from a human donor in good health (CMV status not recorded). Some clones in this sample may be carry-over from other donors' samples. This specimen consisted of cultured PBMCs, obtained from culture after CMV antigen stimulation. CDR3 in DNA: TGCAGCGTTGAAGACAGGGCTACTATTCAGTACTTC. Residues: CSVEDRATIQYF.